The 20 T cell receptor beta chains in this list originate from one sample, sequenced in a study of T cell responses to AZD1222 COVID-19 vaccine. TCRdb's copy holds only in-frame clones and misses some; the assay was immunoSEQ multiplex PCR. This table has 150,000 to 200,000 clones, 87% appearing once. The specimen was peripheral blood, collected on day 0 of AZD1222 vaccination. Every receptor here comes from an adult in good health.

The J gene is TRBJ1-4, the V gene TRBV10-2; no reliable D call. In germline, CDR1 is WSHSY, CDR2 SAAADI. The length of the CDR3 is 17 residues. Trimming stripped 5 bases from V and 8 bases from J, with 24 bases between. Written as DNA, the CDR3 is TGCGCCAGCAGTCCGGCCCCTTCGCTCAAGTCCGAAGAAAAACTGTTTTTT. Its translation: CASSPAPSLKSEEKLFF.

The rearrangement uses TRBV24-1 and TRBJ2-3; D not certain. With 6 bases removed from V and 3 bases from J, the gap between germline ends came to 9 bases. This CDR3 comprises 13 residues. Looked up from germline, CDR1 is KGHDR and CDR2 is SFDVKD. The CDR3 bases are TGTGCCACCAGTAAGGACGGAACAGATACGCAGTATTTT. Translating gives CATSKDGTDTQYF.

The chain links TRBV5-6 to TRBJ2-3; D perhaps matches TRBD1 (6 bases). The length of the CDR3 is 16 residues. The germline V gene encodes CDR1 SGHDT and CDR2 YYEEEE. The V and J ends lost 2 bases and 0 bases respectively, with 13 bases between them. The CDR3 DNA is TGTGCCAGCAGCTTTGGAGGACAGTTTAGCACAGATACGCAGTATTTT. It specifies CASSFGGQFSTDTQYF. The whole variable domain, filled in from reference TRBV5-6 and TRBJ2-3, reads DAGVTQSPTHLIKTRGQQVTLRCSPKSGHDTVSWYQQALGQGPQFIFQYYEEEERQRGNFPDRFSGHQFPNYSSELNVNALLLGDSALYLCASSFGGQFSTDTQYFGPGTRLTVL.

This clone has a handful of counts. The chain has TRBV16 and TRBJ1-5; no clear D. The CDR3 spans 14 residues. The V gene's germline CDR1 is KGHSY and CDR2 FQNENV. The V gene lost 5 bases and the J gene lost 1 base, with 9 bases spanning the gap. For the CDR3, the DNA is TGTGCCAGCAGCTTTATCGGGAGCAATCAGCCCCAGCATTTT. Protein product: CASSFIGSNQPQHF.

Details on this clone: In the same sample, other DNA sequences code for this CDR3. This chain uses TRBV7-3 with TRBJ2-2; TRBD1 aligns across 7 bases. V was clipped by 5 bases and J by 6 bases; unmatched bases: 3. CDR3 length equals 13 residues. CDR1 SGHTA and CDR2 FQGTGA come from the germline V gene. The CDR3 coding sequence is TGTGCCAGCAGCCCCCAGGGGGCCGGGGAGCTGTTTTTT. This codes for CASSPQGAGELFF.

The chain recombines TRBV11-3 with TRBJ2-5, with D unresolved. The germline CDR1 and CDR2 sequences are SGHNT and YENEEA. The germline V and J ends were trimmed by 5 bases and 7 bases, with 20 bases remaining between them. The CDR3 is 15 residues long. CDR3 DNA: TGTGCCAGCAGCCAGACTTCATCTACCTCCGGGACCCAGTACTTC. Protein sequence: CASSQTSSTSGTQYF.

In this sample, this clone turned up a few times. CDR3 sequence (DNA): TGCGCCAGCAGAGTCGGGAGACAGAATCAGCCCCAGCATTTT. It is translated as CASRVGRQNQPQHF. The chain employs TRBV10-2 and TRBJ1-5, with a weak D call TRBD1 (5 bases). V was clipped by 6 bases and J by 4 bases, with 13 bases between them. Looked up from germline, CDR1 is WSHSY and CDR2 is SAAADI. The CDR3 consists of 14 residues.

The V call is TRBV5-1, the J call TRBJ2-5; D may be TRBD2 (6 bases). The germline V and J ends were trimmed by 0 bases and 0 bases, with 9 bases remaining between them. CDR1 SGHRS and CDR2 YFSETQ come from the germline V gene. The CDR3 runs to 15 residues. The CDR3 region is CASSLAGLNQETQYF. The CDR3 coding sequence is TGCGCCAGCAGCTTGGCGGGACTGAACCAAGAGACCCAGTACTTC.

The chain couples TRBV7-9 to TRBJ1-2; D unresolved. V was clipped by 2 bases and J by 3 bases, with 4 bases between them. Germline values: CDR1 SEHNR, CDR2 FQNEAQ (reference sequence). The CDR3 length is 12 residues. The CDR3 sequence is CASSLYDYGYTF. In DNA form, the CDR3 reads TGTGCCAGCAGCTTATACGACTATGGCTACACCTTC.

The genes are TRBV27 and TRBJ2-1; D is uncertain. The germline gives CDR1 MNHEY, CDR2 SMNVEV (reference sequence). The length of the CDR3 is 13 residues. Trimming took 5 bases from V and 2 from J, leaving 7 bases between them. This CDR3 reads CASSPSTYNEQFF. Written as DNA, the CDR3 is TGTGCCAGCAGTCCGTCCACCTACAATGAGCAGTTCTTC.

This sequence joins TRBV29-1 and TRBJ1-2; D gene ambiguous. Looked up from germline, CDR1 is SQVTM and CDR2 is ANQGSEA. The CDR3 is made up of 14 amino acids. Trimming stripped 3 bases from V and 0 bases from J, with 11 bases between. The CDR3 DNA follows: TGCAGCGTTGACTTCGCTACGTCTAACTATGGCTACACCTTC. Protein product: CSVDFATSNYGYTF.

The CDR3 spells CASSRGWAGNTEAFF. The CDR3 region has the DNA TGTGCCAGCAGCCGCGGCTGGGCAGGGAACACTGAAGCTTTCTTT. The chain uses TRBV7-9 and TRBJ1-1; D unresolved. The V end was cut by 5 bases, the J end by 1 base, with 14 bases between. Germline assignment: CDR1 SEHNR and CDR2 FQNEAQ (reference sequence). This CDR3 has 15 amino acids.

This clone was detected only once. V gene TRBV18 combines with J gene TRBJ1-2, with 11 bases fitting TRBD1. This CDR3 is built from 15 residues. V lost 3 bases and J lost 5; bases outside the gene matches: 5. The germline CDR1 and CDR2 sequences are KGHSH and LQKENI. The CDR3 region is CASSPGQGGAYGYTF. DNA for the CDR3: TGTGCCAGCTCACCGGGACAGGGGGGCGCTTATGGCTACACCTTC.

V and J are TRBV21-1 and TRBJ1-2. TRBV21-1 constitutes a pseudogene. The CDR3 is 12 residues long. CDR3 protein: CASSKLGYGYTF. The CDR3 nucleotides are TGTGCCAGCAGCAAACTGGGGTATGGCTACACCTTC.

V usage is TRBV11-2 and J usage is TRBJ2-1; TRBD2 agrees at 9 bases. The J segment lost 1 base and the V segment lost 2 bases, leaving 0 bases of the junction unmatched. Per the germline V gene, CDR1 is SGHAT and CDR2 is FQNNGV. CDR3 length: 15 residues. CDR3 region: CASSLTSGSYNEQFF. DNA of the CDR3: TGTGCCAGCAGCTTAACTAGCGGGTCCTACAATGAGCAGTTCTTC.

This clone has only a few counts. The chain couples TRBV30 to TRBJ1-2; TRBD1 agrees at 8 bases. The CDR3 totals 12 residues. The junction had 8 bases not matched to a gene; V was cut back by 8 bases and J by 6 bases. Germline V lookup: CDR1 GTSNPN, CDR2 SVGIG (reference sequence). DNA of the CDR3: TGTGCCAGAACGACAGGGGCGGATGGCTACACCTTC. Protein: CARTTGADGYTF.

The J gene is TRBJ1-2, the V gene TRBV14; TRBD1 aligns across 7 bases. The CDR3 spans 14 residues. Germline loops: CDR1 SGHDN, CDR2 FVKESK. V lost 4 bases and J lost 4; bases outside the gene matches: 6. The CDR3 is CASSPQGKGYGYTF. CDR3 DNA sequence: TGTGCCAGCAGCCCACAGGGGAAAGGCTATGGCTACACCTTC.

This clone was picked up one time. The V and J genes are TRBV12-5 and TRBJ1-5; 11 nucleotides line up with TRBD1. V lost 5 bases, J lost 2 bases, and 5 bases stayed unmatched. Germline lookup yields CDR1 LGHNT and CDR2 FRNRAP. The CDR3 covers 16 residues. The CDR3, as DNA: TGTGCTAGTGGTCCGGACAGGGGGCGCGGCAATCAGCCCCAGCATTTT. This codes for CASGPDRGRGNQPQHF.

This chain joins TRBV18 and TRBJ2-1, with D possibly being TRBD1 or TRBD2 (5 bases each). V was shortened by 3 bases and J by 5 bases, with 14 bases between the two germline ends. The CDR3 spans 15 residues. CDR1 and CDR2 from the germline V gene are KGHSH and LQKENI. CDR3 residues: CASSPPGPVNNEQFF. The CDR3 bases are TGTGCCAGCTCACCGCCGGGACCGGTAAACAATGAGCAGTTCTTC.

This clone was observed a few times. The rearrangement uses TRBV9 and TRBJ2-7; 7 bases fit TRBD2. Looked up from germline, CDR1 is SGDLS and CDR2 is YYNGEE. The CDR3 sequence is 15 residues long. The trim removed 0 bases at V and 3 bases at J, leaving 6 bases unmatched. The CDR3 region is CASSVATGTNYEQYF. The CDR3 nucleotides are TGTGCCAGCAGCGTAGCAACCGGGACTAACTACGAGCAGTACTTC.